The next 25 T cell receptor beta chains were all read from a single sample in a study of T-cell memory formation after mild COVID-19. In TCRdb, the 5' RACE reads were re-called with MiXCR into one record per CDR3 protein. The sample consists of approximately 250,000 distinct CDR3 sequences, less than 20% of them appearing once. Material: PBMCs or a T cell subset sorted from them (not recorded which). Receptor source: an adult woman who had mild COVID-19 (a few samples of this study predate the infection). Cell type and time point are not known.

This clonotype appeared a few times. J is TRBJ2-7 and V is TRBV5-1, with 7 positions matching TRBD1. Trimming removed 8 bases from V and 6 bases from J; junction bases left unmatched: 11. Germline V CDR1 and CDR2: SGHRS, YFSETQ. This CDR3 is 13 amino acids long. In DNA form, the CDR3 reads TGCGCCAGGAACTTGACAGGGTGGGGCGAGCAGTACTTC. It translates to CARNLTGWGEQYF. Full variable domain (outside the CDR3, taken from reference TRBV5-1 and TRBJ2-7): KAGVTQTPRYLIKTRGQQVTLSCSPISGHRSVSWYQQTPGQGLQFLFEYFSETQRNKGNFPGRFSGRQFSNSRSEMNVSTLELGDSALYLCARNLTGWGEQYFGPGTRLTVT.

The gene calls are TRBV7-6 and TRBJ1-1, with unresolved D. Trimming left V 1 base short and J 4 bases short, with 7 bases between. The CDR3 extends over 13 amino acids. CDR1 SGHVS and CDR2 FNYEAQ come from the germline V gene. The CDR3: CASSLGQPTEAFF. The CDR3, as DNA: TGTGCCAGCAGCTTAGGTCAGCCCACTGAAGCTTTCTTT. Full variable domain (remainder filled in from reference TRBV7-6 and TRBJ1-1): GAGVSQSPRYKVTKRGQDVALRCDPISGHVSLYWYRQALGQGPEFLTYFNYEAQQDKSGLPNDRFSAERPEGSISTLTIQRTEQRDSAMYRCASSLGQPTEAFFGQGTRLTVV.

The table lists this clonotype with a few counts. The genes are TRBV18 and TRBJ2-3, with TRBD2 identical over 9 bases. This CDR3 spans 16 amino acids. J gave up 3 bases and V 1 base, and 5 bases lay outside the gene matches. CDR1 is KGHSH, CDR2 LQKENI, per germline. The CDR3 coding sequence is TGTGCCAGCTCACCACTGTCTCTAGCGGGGACAGATACGCAGTATTTT. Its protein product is CASSPLSLAGTDTQYF.

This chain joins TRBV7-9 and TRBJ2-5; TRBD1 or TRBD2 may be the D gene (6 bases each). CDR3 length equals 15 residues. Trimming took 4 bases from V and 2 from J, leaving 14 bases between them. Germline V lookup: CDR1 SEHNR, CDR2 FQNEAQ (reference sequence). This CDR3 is CASSSKGGIQETQYF. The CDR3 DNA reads TGTGCCAGCAGCTCCAAGGGGGGCATACAAGAGACCCAGTACTTC.

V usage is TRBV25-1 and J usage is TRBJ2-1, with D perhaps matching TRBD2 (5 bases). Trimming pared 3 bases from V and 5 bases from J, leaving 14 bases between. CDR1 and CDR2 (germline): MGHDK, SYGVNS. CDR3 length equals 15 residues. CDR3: CASSDWRRQNNEQFF. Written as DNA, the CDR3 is TGTGCCAGCAGTGATTGGAGGAGGCAAAACAATGAGCAGTTCTTC.

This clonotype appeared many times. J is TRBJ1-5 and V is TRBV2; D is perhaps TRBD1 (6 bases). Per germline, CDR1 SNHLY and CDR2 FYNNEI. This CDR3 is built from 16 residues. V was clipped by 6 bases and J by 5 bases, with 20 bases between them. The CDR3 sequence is CASSAGAGARDQPQHF. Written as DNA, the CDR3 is TGTGCCAGCAGCGCAGGGGCAGGGGCTAGGGATCAGCCCCAGCATTTT.

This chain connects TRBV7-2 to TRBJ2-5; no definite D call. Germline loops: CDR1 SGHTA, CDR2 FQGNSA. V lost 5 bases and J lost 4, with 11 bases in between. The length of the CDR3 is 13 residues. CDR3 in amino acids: CASSPTRRETQYF. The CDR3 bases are TGTGCCAGCAGCCCCACGAGACGAGAGACCCAGTACTTC.

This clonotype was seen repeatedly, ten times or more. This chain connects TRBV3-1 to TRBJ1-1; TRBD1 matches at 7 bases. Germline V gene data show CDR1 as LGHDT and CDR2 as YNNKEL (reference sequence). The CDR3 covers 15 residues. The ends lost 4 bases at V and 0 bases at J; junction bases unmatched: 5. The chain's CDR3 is CASSRSGQLNTEAFF. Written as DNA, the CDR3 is TGTGCCAGCAGCCGATCGGGACAGTTGAACACTGAAGCTTTCTTT.

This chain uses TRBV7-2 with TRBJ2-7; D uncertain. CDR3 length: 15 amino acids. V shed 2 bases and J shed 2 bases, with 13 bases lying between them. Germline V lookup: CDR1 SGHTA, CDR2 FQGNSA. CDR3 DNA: TGTGCCAGCAGCTTACACCTAGGACGGACCTACGAGCAGTACTTC. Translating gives CASSLHLGRTYEQYF.

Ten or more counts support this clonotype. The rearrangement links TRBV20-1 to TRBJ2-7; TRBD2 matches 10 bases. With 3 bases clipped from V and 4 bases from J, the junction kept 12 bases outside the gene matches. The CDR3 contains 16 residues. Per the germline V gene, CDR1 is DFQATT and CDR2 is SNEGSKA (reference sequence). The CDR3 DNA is TGCAGTGCTAGCCCTCTTCCCGGGACTAGCGCGTACGAGCAGTACTTC. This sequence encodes CSASPLPGTSAYEQYF.

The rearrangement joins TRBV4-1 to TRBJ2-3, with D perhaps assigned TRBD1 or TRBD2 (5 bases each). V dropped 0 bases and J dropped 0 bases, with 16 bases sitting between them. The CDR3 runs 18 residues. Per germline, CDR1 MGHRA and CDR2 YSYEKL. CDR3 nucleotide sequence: TGCGCCAGCAGCCAAGAGGACTTTCGGGACCCTAGCACAGATACGCAGTATTTT. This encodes CASSQEDFRDPSTDTQYF.

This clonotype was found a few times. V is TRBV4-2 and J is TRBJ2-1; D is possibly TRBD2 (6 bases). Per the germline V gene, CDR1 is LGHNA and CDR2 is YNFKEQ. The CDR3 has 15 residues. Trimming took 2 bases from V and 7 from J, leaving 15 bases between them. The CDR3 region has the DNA TGTGCCAGCAGCCAACGGGACGGGGACTCAAATGAGCAGTTCTTC. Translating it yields CASSQRDGDSNEQFF.

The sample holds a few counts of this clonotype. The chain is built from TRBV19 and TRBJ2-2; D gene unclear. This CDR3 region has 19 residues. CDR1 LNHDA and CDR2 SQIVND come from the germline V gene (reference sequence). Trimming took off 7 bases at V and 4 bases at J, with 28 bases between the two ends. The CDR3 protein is CASTPIRTGRDSGTGELFF. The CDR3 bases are TGTGCCAGTACTCCCATTCGGACCGGGCGTGATTCTGGCACCGGGGAGCTGTTTTTT. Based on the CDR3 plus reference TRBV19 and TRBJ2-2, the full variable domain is DGGITQSPKYLFRKEGQNVTLSCEQNLNHDAMYWYRQDPGQGLRLIYYSQIVNDFQKGDIAEGYSVSREKKESFPLTVTSAQKNPTAFYLCASTPIRTGRDSGTGELFFGEGSRLTVL.

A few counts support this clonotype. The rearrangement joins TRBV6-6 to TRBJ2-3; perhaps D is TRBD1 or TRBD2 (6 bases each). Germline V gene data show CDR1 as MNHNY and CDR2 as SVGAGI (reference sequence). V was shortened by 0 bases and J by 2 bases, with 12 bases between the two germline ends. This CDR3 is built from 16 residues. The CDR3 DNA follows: TGTGCCAGCAGTTACTCGAGTAGGGGGGCCACAGATACGCAGTATTTT. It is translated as CASSYSSRGATDTQYF.

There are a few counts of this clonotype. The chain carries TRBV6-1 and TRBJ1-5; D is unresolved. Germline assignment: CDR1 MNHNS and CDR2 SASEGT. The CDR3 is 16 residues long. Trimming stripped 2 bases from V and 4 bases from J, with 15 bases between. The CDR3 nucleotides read TGTGCCAGCAGTGAAAGGCCGGGGTACGCAAATCAGCCCCAGCATTTT. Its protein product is CASSERPGYANQPQHF.

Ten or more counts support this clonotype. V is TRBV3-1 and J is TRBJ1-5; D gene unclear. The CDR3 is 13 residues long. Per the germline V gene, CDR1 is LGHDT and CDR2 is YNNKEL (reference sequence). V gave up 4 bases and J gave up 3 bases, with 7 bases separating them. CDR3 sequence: CASSPDTNQPQHF. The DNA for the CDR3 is TGTGCCAGCAGCCCGGATACCAATCAGCCCCAGCATTTT.

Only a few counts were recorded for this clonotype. This chain's CDR3 is CASSSRGSGDEWNPYEQYF. The DNA for the CDR3 is TGCGCCAGCAGCTCCAGGGGTAGCGGAGACGAATGGAATCCCTACGAGCAGTACTTC. The rearrangement uses TRBV5-1 and TRBJ2-7; D assignment may be TRBD1 or TRBD2 (6 bases each). The CDR3 sequence is 19 residues long. Germline V CDR1 and CDR2: SGHRS, YFSETQ. With 3 bases removed from V and 2 bases from J, the gap between germline ends came to 27 bases.

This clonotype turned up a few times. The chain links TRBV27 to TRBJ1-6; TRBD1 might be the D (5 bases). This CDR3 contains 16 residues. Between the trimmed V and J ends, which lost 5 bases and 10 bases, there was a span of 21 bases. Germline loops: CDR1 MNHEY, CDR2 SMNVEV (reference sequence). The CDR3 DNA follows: TGTGCCAGCAGTATCAACGCTCGCTATAGGGGATCACCCCTCCACTTT. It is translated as CASSINARYRGSPLHF.

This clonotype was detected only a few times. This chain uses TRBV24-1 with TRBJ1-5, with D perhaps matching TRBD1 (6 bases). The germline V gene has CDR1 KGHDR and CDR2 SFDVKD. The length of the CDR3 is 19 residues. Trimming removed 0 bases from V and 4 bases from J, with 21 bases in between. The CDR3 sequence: CATSDLQGPLTPGNQPQHF. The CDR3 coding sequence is TGTGCCACCAGTGATTTGCAGGGGCCCCTAACCCCGGGGAATCAGCCCCAGCATTTT.

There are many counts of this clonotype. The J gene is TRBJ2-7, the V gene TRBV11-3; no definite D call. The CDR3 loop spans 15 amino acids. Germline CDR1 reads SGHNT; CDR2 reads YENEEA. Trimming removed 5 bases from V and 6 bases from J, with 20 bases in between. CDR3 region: CASSPQVASRAEQYF. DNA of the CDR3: TGTGCCAGCAGCCCCCAAGTAGCATCTAGGGCCGAGCAGTACTTC.

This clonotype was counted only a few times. The CDR3 region has the DNA TGTGCCAGCAGCCCTTGGACAGAAGCTTTCTTT. Its protein is CASSPWTEAFF. This sequence joins TRBV7-2 and TRBJ1-1, with a possible D match to TRBD1 (5 bases). V lost 5 bases, J lost 8 bases, and 9 bases lay in between. From germline, CDR1 is SGHTA and CDR2 FQGNSA. CDR3 size: 11 residues.

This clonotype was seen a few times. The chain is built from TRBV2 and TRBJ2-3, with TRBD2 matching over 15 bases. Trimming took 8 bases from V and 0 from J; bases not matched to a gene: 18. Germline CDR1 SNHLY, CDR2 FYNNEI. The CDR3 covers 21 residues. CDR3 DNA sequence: TGTGCCAGCCCCTCTGTGCCCCCGGGACTAGCGGGGGGTTTTAGCACAGATACGCAGTATTTT. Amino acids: CASPSVPPGLAGGFSTDTQYF.

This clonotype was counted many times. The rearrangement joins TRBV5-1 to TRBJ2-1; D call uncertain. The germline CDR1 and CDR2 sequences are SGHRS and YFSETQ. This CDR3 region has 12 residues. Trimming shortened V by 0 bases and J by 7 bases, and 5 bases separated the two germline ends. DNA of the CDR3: TGCGCCAGCAGCTTGGACTTAAATGAGCAGTTCTTC. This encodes CASSLDLNEQFF.

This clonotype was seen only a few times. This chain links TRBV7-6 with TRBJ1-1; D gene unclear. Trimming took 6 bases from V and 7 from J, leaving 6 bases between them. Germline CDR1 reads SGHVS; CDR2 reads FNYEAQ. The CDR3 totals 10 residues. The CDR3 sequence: CASSPNEAFF. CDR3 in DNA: TGTGCCAGCAGTCCCAATGAAGCTTTCTTT.

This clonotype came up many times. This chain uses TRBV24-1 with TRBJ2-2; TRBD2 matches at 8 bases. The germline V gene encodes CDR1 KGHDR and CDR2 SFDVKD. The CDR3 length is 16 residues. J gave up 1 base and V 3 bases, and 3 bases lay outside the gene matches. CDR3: CATSDAGGLNTGELFF. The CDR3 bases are TGTGCCACCAGTGATGCGGGGGGCCTGAACACCGGGGAGCTGTTTTTT.